This entry describes one TCR beta chain. Its target antigen remains unknown. Per-base quality was not reported, and no clone a single base away is much larger than it. This specimen belongs to a study of shared clonotypes between healthy human individuals (TCRdb year 2020). Regarding the study in general: Three men and a couple of women, aged 18 to 49 years, made up the cohort. For each donor, CD4 naive and CD4 memory were each run on three plates, CD8 naive on two plates, and CD8 memory on one plate. The study deeply sequenced blood TCR repertoires of about five healthy adults to estimate repertoire size and the extent of clonotype sharing between individuals. Different laboratories and diverse techniques were used to prepare libraries and sequence TCR repertoires, to increase sequencing depth and limit assay-specific biases. Each donor's leukapheresis produced roughly between roughly 0.85 and 9.5 billion PBMCs.

The donors were healthy, HIV-negative adults who had no recently reported acute infections or vaccinations. Every donor was a Caucasian adult residing in Nashville, Tennessee, USA. CD4+ T cells were enriched through magnetic negative selection, after which naive cells were positively selected on CD45RA and the remaining negative fraction served as the memory subset. After blood collection by leukapheresis, PBMCs were isolated using Ficoll-Histopaque density gradient centrifugation and then cryopreserved in the vapor phase of liquid nitrogen. Analytical flow cytometry was used to check the purity and quantity of each magnetically sorted T cell population. From each sorted fraction, genomic DNA was isolated and quantified by UV absorbance on a Nanodrop 2000c. Using the deep immunoSEQ assay, multiplex PCR amplified TCR CDR3 regions from genomic DNA. For each cell subset, the extracted genomic DNA was distributed evenly across all wells of several immunoSEQ 96-well plates, and each plate served as one replicate. Each replicate PCR for sorted subsets received around 200 ng genomic DNA, equal to roughly 33,000 T cell genomes. Purified libraries were measured with a Qubit 3.0 fluorometer, size-checked on a Bioanalyzer 2100, and measured again with the KAPA Library Quantification kit. Every immunoSEQ 96-well plate was sequenced on a dedicated single-read 150-cycle Illumina NextSeq 550 flow cell. The authors' pipeline ran thus. Because the immunoSEQ output held only junctional sequences and lacked quality scores, the filtering could not match the filtering applied to full-length reads. Sequences were annotated with PyIR, a Python wrapper for IgBLAST v1.9, using IMGT germline references to assign V/J genes and CDR3. Reads with weak V/J assignments (E-value above 1e-6), missing CDR3, stop codons, out-of-frame junctions, or ambiguous translated residues were removed. A V3J clonotype was defined by an identical inferred V gene, J gene, and CDR3 amino acid sequence. To compute the percentage overlap between repertoires, the number of shared unique clonotypes was divided by the size of the smaller repertoire. RTK rarefaction, the Chao1 estimator, and Recon v2.1 estimates of unobserved clonotypes were used to assess repertoire richness. OLGA was used to compute generation probabilities for all TCRbeta clonotypes that the gDNA method yielded from a handful of donors. The table comes from immuneACCESS by way of TCRdb, which keeps in-frame sequences with V and J called. Part of the clones is missing from these tables; in studies checked, under half for an unresolved V gene and the rest for unknown reasons. The D gene and trimming were derived from the DNA, and the V and J assignments and clone size from that table. Here the sample has about 2 million clones; 85% to 95% occur a single time. The ten largest clones take up roughly 0.13% of the sample.

General findings and caveats noted by the study authors: Sampling was limited to blood, and TCR repertoires in tissue likely differ from TCR repertoires in blood. Clonotypes shared by all four sorted-subset donors showed higher generation probabilities than non-shared clonotypes. Pairwise subsampling led to the expectation that sequencing depth would affect the degree of clonotype sharing among donors. Naive subsets generally had larger estimated clonotype richness than memory subsets did. The genetic and exposure-history diversity represented was limited by the small number of donors. Even with the large sequencing depth, rarefaction of the sorted-subset datasets indicated that sequencing was incomplete. Sharing across a handful of donors was observed for approximately 5% of naive CD4, about 3.2% of naive CD8, 2% to 2.5% of memory CD4, and 0.4% of memory CD8 clonotypes.

The clonotype was recovered from a man between 18 and 35 years old in good health. The source material was naive CD4+ T cells sorted from blood. Sample cell subset or site, as interpreted from the label and publication: CD45RA+ positively selected.

The CDR3 protein is CASSLEGAWGNTIYF. Here is the DNA: TGCGCCAGCAGCTTGGAGGGGGCCTGGGGAAACACCATATATTTT. The chain is encoded by TRBV5-1 joined to TRBJ1-3; TRBD1 lines up with 7 middle nucleotides. The cysteine opens and the phenylalanine closes a CDR3 of 15 amino acids. This entry keeps only the CDR3 DNA: 45 bases, framed from base 1. Sequences SGHRS (CDR1) and YFSETQ (CDR2) are obtained from the germline V gene. V has 0 bases trimmed and J has 4 bases trimmed; junction bases matching no gene number 4.